One sample yielded the 25 T cell receptor beta chains listed below, sequenced in a study of OX40 agonist ivuxolimab in advanced cancers. Clones were read by immunoSEQ multiplex PCR, and TCRdb kept only the in-frame ones, dropping some. The sample carries roughly 64,000 clones, 91% recorded once. The starting material was CD4+ or CD8+ T cells sorted from blood, obtained in a trial of the OX40 agonist ivuxolimab. These receptors all stem from an adult with an advanced solid tumor such as melanoma, head and neck, liver or kidney cancer.

The chain links TRBV2 to TRBJ2-6; no reliable D call. CDR3 length equals 16 residues. Germline CDR1 reads SNHLY; CDR2 reads FYNNEI. The ends were cut back, 4 bases at V and 1 base at J, with 11 bases in the middle. CDR3 region: CASSASALSGANVLTF. CDR3 nucleotide sequence: TGTGCCAGCAGTGCTTCAGCCCTATCTGGGGCCAACGTCCTGACTTTC.

The chain couples TRBV6-6 to TRBJ1-3; 10 positions match TRBD1. Germline CDR1 is MNHNY and CDR2 is SVGAGI (reference sequence). V shed 0 bases and J 6 bases; nucleotides not matched to a gene: 2. The CDR3 length is 15 residues. The CDR3 coding sequence is TGTGCCAGCAGTTACTCGACAGGGGGCAAAAACACCATATATTTT. This sequence encodes CASSYSTGGKNTIYF.

The chain has TRBV5-1 and TRBJ2-1, with 7 bases that match TRBD2. The CDR3 totals 17 residues. The trim removed 0 bases at V and 12 bases at J, leaving 18 bases unmatched. The germline CDR1 and CDR2 sequences are SGHRS and YFSETQ. The CDR3 DNA follows: TGCGCCAGCAGCTTGGGGGACTACCCTTCTACAAATTTCGTGCAGTTCTTC. Its protein product is CASSLGDYPSTNFVQFF.

The chain links TRBV5-4 to TRBJ2-3; 11 nucleotides agree with TRBD1. The V segment lost 10 bases and the J segment 4 bases; nucleotides outside the gene matches: 8. Germline V gene sequence: CDR1 SGHNT, CDR2 YYREEE (reference sequence). This CDR3 region has 14 residues. The CDR3 coding sequence is TGTGCCGGAGCGGGACAGGGGGTTTCAGATACGCAGTATTTT. Its translation: CAGAGQGVSDTQYF.

The chain carries TRBV30 and TRBJ1-1; D possibly corresponds to TRBD1 (6 bases). Germline V gene lookup returns CDR1 GTSNPN and CDR2 SVGIG (reference sequence). Trimming took 0 bases from V and 1 from J, leaving 9 bases between them. CDR3 size: 14 residues. The CDR3 loop reads CAWSVGGTNTEAFF. The CDR3 DNA reads as TGTGCCTGGAGTGTAGGGGGGACGAACACTGAAGCTTTCTTT.

V is TRBV28 and J is TRBJ1-1; no definite D call. The CDR3 contains 18 residues. V was cut by 4 bases and J by 0 bases, with 21 bases left in between. The germline V gene encodes CDR1 MDHEN and CDR2 SYDVKM. Here the CDR3 reads CASSSLVWSTQLNTEAFF. The CDR3 bases are TGTGCCAGCAGTTCCCTTGTATGGAGCACCCAACTGAACACTGAAGCTTTCTTT.

J is TRBJ1-4 and V is TRBV5-4; D gene uncertain. Trimming stripped 0 bases from V and 3 bases from J, with 9 bases between. The CDR3 covers 15 residues. Germline V gene data show CDR1 as SGHNT and CDR2 as YYREEE (reference sequence). CDR3 in amino acids: CASSLAGGANEKLFF. DNA for the CDR3: TGTGCCAGCAGCTTGGCAGGCGGAGCTAATGAAAAACTGTTTTTT.

The rearrangement joins TRBV20-1 to TRBJ2-7, with unresolved D. Trimming shortened V by 2 bases and J by 5 bases, and 4 bases separated the two germline ends. This CDR3 comprises 10 residues. Germline loops: CDR1 DFQATT, CDR2 SNEGSKA (reference sequence). The CDR3 protein is CSARLDEQYF. The CDR3, as DNA: TGCAGTGCTAGACTGGACGAGCAGTACTTC.

V and J are TRBV11-2 and TRBJ2-5; 8 nucleotides agree with TRBD1. Losses at the gene ends were 6 bases for V and 5 bases for J; bases not matched to a gene: 14. Looked up from germline, CDR1 is SGHAT and CDR2 is FQNNGV. This CDR3 region has 16 residues. The CDR3 loop reads CASRRQGTSDWETQYF. CDR3 in DNA: TGTGCCAGCAGACGACAGGGGACGTCTGATTGGGAGACCCAGTACTTC.

This clone has a single count. V gene TRBV5-1 combines with J gene TRBJ1-1, with TRBD1 as a possible D gene (5 bases). Germline V gene data show CDR1 as SGHRS and CDR2 as YFSETQ. The CDR3 length is 13 residues. V was shortened by 4 bases and J by 1 base, with 8 bases between the two germline ends. The CDR3 here is CASSARGNTEAFF. DNA of the CDR3: TGCGCCAGCAGCGCTAGGGGGAACACTGAAGCTTTCTTT. The whole variable domain, filled in from reference TRBV5-1 and TRBJ1-1, reads KAGVTQTPRYLIKTRGQQVTLSCSPISGHRSVSWYQQTPGQGLQFLFEYFSETQRNKGNFPGRFSGRQFSNSRSEMNVSTLELGDSALYLCASSARGNTEAFFGQGTRLTVV.

The CDR3 is CASSFGEGETQYF. CDR3 in DNA: TGTGCCAGCAGCTTCGGGGAGGGGGAGACCCAGTACTTC. The chain combines TRBV7-3 with TRBJ2-5; 7 nucleotides align to TRBD2. Per the germline V gene, CDR1 is SGHTA and CDR2 is FQGTGA. J was trimmed by 5 bases and V by 3 bases; bases with no gene match: 3. The length of the CDR3 is 13 residues.

This chain links TRBV19 with TRBJ1-4; unclear D gene. This CDR3 is built from 12 residues. The V gene's germline CDR1 is LNHDA and CDR2 SQIVND (reference sequence). V lost 7 bases, J lost 10 bases, and 13 bases lay in between. CDR3 in DNA: TGTGCCAGTACCACTTCGGGGTTAAAACTGTTTTTT. This sequence encodes CASTTSGLKLFF.

V usage is TRBV7-2 and J usage is TRBJ1-4, with D uncertain. The CDR3 extends over 14 amino acids. Germline V gene data show CDR1 as SGHTA and CDR2 as FQGNSA. The ends were cut back, 5 bases at V and 4 bases at J, with 11 bases in the middle. CDR3 residues: CASSIDLGNEKLFF. CDR3 DNA: TGTGCCAGCAGCATCGACTTGGGTAATGAAAAACTGTTTTTT.

The CDR3 coding sequence is TGTGCCAGCCTTTCGGACAGGGGACCCTACGAGCAGTACTTC. Translating gives CASLSDRGPYEQYF. V and J are TRBV18 and TRBJ2-7, with TRBD1 matching over 9 bases. This CDR3 comprises 14 residues. Germline CDR1 reads KGHSH; CDR2 reads LQKENI. J lost 2 bases, V lost 8 bases, and 7 bases had no gene match.

The chain recombines TRBV7-2 with TRBJ2-7, with TRBD1 as a possible D gene (6 bases). V lost 2 bases, J lost 5 bases, and 13 bases lay in between. This CDR3 spans 14 amino acids. CDR1 and CDR2 from the germline V gene are SGHTA and FQGNSA. The CDR3 DNA reads as TGTGCCAGCAGCTTATCAGGGGCTCTCGACGAGCAGTACTTC. Its protein is CASSLSGALDEQYF.

The genes are TRBV19 and TRBJ2-7; TRBD1 or TRBD2 may be the D gene (5 bases each). The CDR3 totals 14 residues. V lost 5 bases and J lost 9, with 20 bases in between. The germline CDR1 and CDR2 sequences are LNHDA and SQIVND (reference sequence). CDR3 residues: CASSQGAESTGQYF. CDR3 sequence (DNA): TGTGCCAGTAGTCAGGGAGCCGAATCTACGGGGCAGTACTTC.

The rearrangement links TRBV5-1 to TRBJ2-1; tentative D call: TRBD1 (5 bases). Deletions cut 9 bases from V and 3 bases from J, with 10 bases between. Germline-derived CDR1 and CDR2 are SGHRS and YFSETQ. The CDR3 has 12 amino acids. CDR3 in amino acids: CATMDNYNEQFF. The CDR3 DNA reads as TGCGCCACAATGGACAACTACAATGAGCAGTTCTTC.

Concerning this clone itself: Compared with germline, one end of the junction differs, possibly owing to a read error. The chain is built from TRBV5-1 and TRBJ2-1, with 7 bases aligning to TRBD2. Per the germline V gene, CDR1 is SGHRS and CDR2 is YFSETQ. The CDR3 has 13 amino acids. Here the CDR3 reads CASRLAGVNEQFF. The CDR3 DNA reads as TGCGCCAGCAGATTGGCGGGGGTCAATGAGCAGTTCTTC.

V is TRBV5-1 and J is TRBJ1-4; TRBD1 might be the D (5 bases). The CDR3 loop spans 14 amino acids. Germline V lookup: CDR1 SGHRS, CDR2 YFSETQ. The V end was cut by 5 bases, the J end by 4 bases, with 12 bases between. The CDR3 sequence is CASSDGQINEKLFF. The CDR3 DNA reads as TGCGCCAGCAGTGATGGACAAATTAATGAAAAACTGTTTTTT.

The chain couples TRBV5-5 to TRBJ2-3; D possibly corresponds to TRBD2 (6 bases). Trimming cost V 4 bases and J 1 base, with 10 bases left between them. CDR1 is SGHKS and CDR2 is YYEKEE in the germline V gene (reference sequence). CDR3 length: 14 amino acids. CDR3 DNA: TGTGCCAGCAGCGGGTGGGGGGGCACAGATACGCAGTATTTT. Protein sequence: CASSGWGGTDTQYF.

The chain joins TRBV14 to TRBJ2-5; D call uncertain. Trimming stripped 0 bases from V and 2 bases from J, with 10 bases between. CDR3 size: 15 residues. The germline V gene encodes CDR1 SGHDN and CDR2 FVKESK. The CDR3 region has the DNA TGTGCCAGCAGCCAAGATTCCAGAGAGCAAGAGACCCAGTACTTC. Amino acid sequence: CASSQDSREQETQYF.

V usage is TRBV28 and J usage is TRBJ2-5; 8 positions match TRBD1. The ends lost 8 bases at V and 5 bases at J; junction bases unmatched: 7. This CDR3 has 13 amino acids. Germline V gene sequence: CDR1 MDHEN, CDR2 SYDVKM. CDR3 region: CASLRGRGETQYF. DNA for the CDR3: TGTGCCAGCCTCAGGGGGCGCGGGGAGACCCAGTACTTC.

The chain is built from TRBV19 and TRBJ2-7; 9 bases are a match to TRBD1. The CDR3 spans 14 residues. J was trimmed by 6 bases and V by 6 bases; bases with no gene match: 9. Germline V gene sequence: CDR1 LNHDA, CDR2 SQIVND (reference sequence). DNA of the CDR3: TGTGCCAGTAGGAGACAGGGGGAAGGGAGCGAGCAGTACTTC. Translation: CASRRQGEGSEQYF.

The chain is built from TRBV30 and TRBJ2-2; TRBD1 might be the D (6 bases). V lost 4 bases, J lost 5 bases, and 14 bases lay in between. This CDR3 comprises 14 residues. The germline gives CDR1 GTSNPN, CDR2 SVGIG (reference sequence). This CDR3 is CAWIQGGGTGELFF. CDR3 in DNA: TGTGCCTGGATACAGGGCGGTGGGACCGGGGAGCTGTTTTTT. The full variable domain, completed using reference TRBV30 and TRBJ2-2, is SQTIHQWPATLVQPVGSPLSLECTVEGTSNPNLYWYRQAAGRGLQLLFYSVGIGQISSEVPQNLSASRPQDRQFILSSKKLLLSDSGFYLCAWIQGGGTGELFFGEGSRLTVL.

CDR3 sequence reads: CATSTGRGSVYNEQFF. Written as DNA, the CDR3 is TGTGCCACCAGCACCGGCCGCGGGAGTGTCTACAATGAGCAGTTCTTC. The chain links TRBV15 to TRBJ2-1; 7 bases map to TRBD2. This CDR3 contains 16 residues. CDR1 and CDR2 from the germline V gene are LNHNV and YYDKDF (reference sequence). The V and J ends lost 4 bases and 3 bases, in that order; junction bases with no gene match: 9. Full variable domain (missing parts from reference TRBV15 and TRBJ2-1): DAMVIQNPRYQVTQFGKPVTLSCSQTLNHNVMYWYQQKSSQAPKLLFHYYDKDFNNEADTPDNFQSRRPNTSFCFLDIRSPGLGDTAMYLCATSTGRGSVYNEQFFGPGTRLTVL.